Presented here are 10 T cell receptor beta chains from one specimen sequenced in a study of blood T cell repertoires in COVID-19. Clones were read by immunoSEQ multiplex PCR, and TCRdb kept only the in-frame ones, dropping some. The sample has around 200,000 clones; roughly four fifths are singletons. The sample was peripheral blood. The source of these receptors is a middle-aged woman with acute or convalescent COVID-19.

The chain links TRBV4-2 to TRBJ2-7; no clear D gene. The V end lost 0 bases, the J end lost 3 bases, and 12 bases lay between the germline ends. The CDR3 totals 15 residues. CDR1 is LGHNA, CDR2 YNFKEQ, per germline. CDR3 nucleotide sequence: TGTGCCAGCAGCCAAGAACCGAGTCTGTACTACGAGCAGTACTTC. Its translation is CASSQEPSLYYEQYF.

The chain combines TRBV15 with TRBJ2-5; TRBD1 matches 9 bases. Germline CDR1 LNHNV, CDR2 YYDKDF (reference sequence). V was pared by 3 bases and J by 5 bases, with 7 bases of the junction left unmatched. The CDR3 length is 15 residues. CDR3 amino acids: CATSRGQGQAETQYF. CDR3 coding DNA: TGTGCCACCAGCAGGGGACAGGGCCAAGCGGAGACCCAGTACTTC.

The chain carries TRBV4-1 and TRBJ2-7; 7 positions match TRBD2. The CDR3 runs 17 residues. Looked up from germline, CDR1 is MGHRA and CDR2 is YSYEKL. The V gene end was trimmed by 5 bases and the J gene end by 3 bases; junction bases not matched to a gene: 16. CDR3 coding DNA: TGCGCCAGCAGCGCCTTCCCTAGAGGCGGGAGTTACTACGAGCAGTACTTC. Protein product: CASSAFPRGGSYYEQYF.

The V and J genes are TRBV27 and TRBJ2-5, with 7 nucleotides matching TRBD2. The CDR3 is 17 residues long. Germline values: CDR1 MNHEY, CDR2 SMNVEV (reference sequence). V lost 6 bases to trimming and J lost 4 bases; unmatched junction nucleotides: 17. CDR3 DNA sequence: TGTGCCAGCAGACCCACCGGGTGGGGAGGGGAAGGAGAGACCCAGTACTTC. Amino acids: CASRPTGWGGEGETQYF.

The chain combines TRBV24-1 with TRBJ1-5, with D possibly matching TRBD1 (5 bases). Germline V lookup: CDR1 KGHDR, CDR2 SFDVKD. This CDR3 comprises 16 residues. V was shortened by 4 bases and J by 7 bases, with 19 bases between the two germline ends. CDR3 bases: TGTGCCACCAGTGACGCCAGCCTAGGCACAGGACAGCCCCAGCATTTT. The encoded protein is CATSDASLGTGQPQHF.

In this sample, this clone turned up a few times. The chain couples TRBV27 to TRBJ1-2; D is perhaps TRBD1 (5 bases). CDR1 and CDR2 from the germline V gene are MNHEY and SMNVEV (reference sequence). This CDR3 has 14 residues. Deletions cut 8 bases from V and 4 bases from J, with 17 bases between. Written as DNA, the CDR3 is TGTGCCAGCGGGAAGGGGTATCTCCCCTATGGCTACACCTTC. Encoded protein: CASGKGYLPYGYTF.

This rearrangement joins TRBV30 to TRBJ1-6; D possibly corresponds to TRBD1 (6 bases). Germline V gene data show CDR1 as GTSNPN and CDR2 as SVGIG (reference sequence). With 0 bases removed from V and 6 bases from J, the gap between germline ends came to 12 bases. This CDR3 spans 15 amino acids. CDR3 protein: CAWSVPGVFNSPLHF. In DNA form, the CDR3 reads TGTGCCTGGAGTGTACCAGGGGTTTTTAATTCACCCCTCCACTTT.

The rearrangement joins TRBV18 to TRBJ2-7, with 7 bases identical to TRBD2. The V segment lost 2 bases and the J segment 3 bases; nucleotides outside the gene matches: 10. The germline CDR1 and CDR2 sequences are KGHSH and LQKENI. The CDR3 contains 16 residues. The CDR3: CASSPNEAWGGYEQYF. The CDR3 DNA sequence: TGTGCCAGCTCACCAAATGAAGCCTGGGGGGGCTACGAGCAGTACTTC.

CDR3 region: CASSLAEQGAWETQYF. DNA for the CDR3: TGTGCCAGCAGCTTAGCGGAACAGGGGGCATGGGAGACCCAGTACTTC. The V call is TRBV7-9, the J call TRBJ2-5, with 9 positions matching TRBD1. Germline values: CDR1 SEHNR, CDR2 FQNEAQ (reference sequence). Germline trimming cut 0 bases from V and 5 bases from J; bases unmatched to any gene: 7. The CDR3 consists of 16 residues.

V gene TRBV7-8 combines with J gene TRBJ2-5; 9 bases are shared with TRBD2. CDR1 SGHVS and CDR2 FQNEAQ come from the germline V gene. The CDR3 is 16 residues long. V was clipped by 5 bases and J by 4 bases; unmatched bases: 11. The CDR3 DNA reads TGTGCCAGCAGCCGCACGCGCGGGGGGGCCGGAGAGACCCAGTACTTC. This translates into CASSRTRGGAGETQYF. The whole variable domain, filled in from reference TRBV7-8 and TRBJ2-5, reads GAGVSQSPRYKVAKRGQDVALRCDPISGHVSLFWYQQALGQGPEFLTYFQNEAQLDKSGLPSDRFFAERPEGSVSTLKIQRTQQEDSAVYLCASSRTRGGAGETQYFGPGTRLLVL.